What follows are 8 T cell receptor beta chains derived from one specimen sequenced in a study of T-cell reconstitution after alpha-beta-depleted transplantation in children. Preparing the TCRbeta library involved the use of unique molecular identifiers. TCRdb itself ran the PCR reads through MiXCR, one entry per CDR3 protein. The sample yields 500,000 or so distinct CDR3 sequences, approximately 29% seen once. The specimen was PBMCs from the stem cell graft donor, collected from the stem cell graft. Source of these receptors: a human donor who donated a stem cell graft to a child with aplastic anemia.

This clonotype came up a few times. The chain is built from TRBV6-1 and TRBJ2-6; D gene uncertain. Between the trimmed V and J ends, which lost 7 bases and 0 bases, there was a span of 10 bases. The germline V gene has CDR1 MNHNS and CDR2 SASEGT. This CDR3 region has 15 residues. CDR3 region: CASNPQSSGANVLTF. The CDR3, as DNA: TGTGCCAGCAACCCCCAAAGCTCTGGGGCCAACGTCCTGACTTTC.

The chain carries TRBV5-1 and TRBJ1-2; D is perhaps TRBD1 (6 bases). In germline, CDR1 is SGHRS, CDR2 YFSETQ. V lost 4 bases to trimming and J lost 6 bases, with 16 bases between them. CDR3 length: 14 residues. The CDR3 here is CASSRAGVQDGYTF. The CDR3 DNA reads TGCGCCAGCAGCAGGGCAGGGGTACAGGATGGCTACACCTTC.

The V and J genes are TRBV29-1 and TRBJ1-2; D may be TRBD1 (6 bases). CDR1 SQVTM and CDR2 ANQGSEA come from the germline V gene. The CDR3 sequence is 14 residues long. V was trimmed by 7 bases and J by 2 bases, leaving 17 bases between them. The CDR3 DNA sequence: TGCAGCGCCTCAACAGGGATTTTAAACTATGGCTACACCTTC. Its protein product is CSASTGILNYGYTF.

This clonotype was counted a few times. The chain uses TRBV5-5 and TRBJ1-1, with D hard to call. CDR3 length equals 13 residues. The germline gives CDR1 SGHKS, CDR2 YYEKEE (reference sequence). V was cut by 0 bases and J by 4 bases, with 7 bases left in between. The CDR3 loop reads CASSLVLVTEAFF. In nucleotides, the CDR3 is TGTGCCAGCAGCTTGGTCTTAGTCACTGAAGCTTTCTTT. Filled out from reference TRBV5-5 and TRBJ1-1, the complete variable domain reads DAGVTQSPTHLIKTRGQQVTLRCSPISGHKSVSWYQQVLGQGPQFIFQYYEKEERGRGNFPDRFSARQFPNYSSELNVNALLLGDSALYLCASSLVLVTEAFFGQGTRLTVV.

The sample holds a few counts of this clonotype. The chain links TRBV18 to TRBJ2-1, with a tentative D call TRBD1 (7 bases). V was cut by 4 bases and J by 9 bases, with 13 bases left in between. The CDR3 is 13 amino acids. The germline V gene encodes CDR1 KGHSH and CDR2 LQKENI. CDR3: CASSLQGGGEQFF. The CDR3 nucleotides are TGTGCCAGCTCACTTCAGGGGGGAGGTGAGCAGTTCTTC.

The chain carries TRBV27 and TRBJ2-7; 9 nucleotides line up with TRBD1. Trimming cost V 2 bases and J 3 bases; bases outside gene matches: 5. CDR1 and CDR2 (germline): MNHEY, SMNVEV (reference sequence). CDR3 length equals 15 residues. The CDR3 spells CASSLVGTGSYEQYF. CDR3 nucleotides: TGTGCCAGCAGTTTAGTCGGGACAGGGAGCTACGAGCAGTACTTC.

A word on this clonotype: The junction shows a germline mismatch at one end, possibly a read error. This chain connects TRBV5-1 to TRBJ1-1, with 7 positions matching TRBD1. CDR3 length: 14 residues. The V gene's germline CDR1 is SGHRS and CDR2 YFSETQ. The CDR3 loop is CASSLDLTGVDRGF. The CDR3 nucleotides are TGCGCCAGCAGCTTGGACCTAACAGGGGTTGATCGGGGCTTT. Combining the CDR3 with reference TRBV5-1 and TRBJ1-1 gives the whole variable domain KAGVTQTPRYLIKTRGQQVTLSCSPISGHRSVSWYQQTPGQGLQFLFEYFSETQRNKGNFPGRFSGRQFSNSRSEMNVSTLELGDSALYLCASSLDLTGVDRGFGQGTRLTVV.

The chain joins TRBV7-9 to TRBJ2-5; D is unresolved. This CDR3 spans 15 amino acids. Germline CDR1 SEHNR, CDR2 FQNEAQ (reference sequence). Trimming shortened V by 2 bases and J by 4 bases, and 14 bases separated the two germline ends. The CDR3 DNA sequence: TGTGCCAGCAGCTTAAATCGCCAAGCTGGAGAGACCCAGTACTTC. Translated: CASSLNRQAGETQYF.